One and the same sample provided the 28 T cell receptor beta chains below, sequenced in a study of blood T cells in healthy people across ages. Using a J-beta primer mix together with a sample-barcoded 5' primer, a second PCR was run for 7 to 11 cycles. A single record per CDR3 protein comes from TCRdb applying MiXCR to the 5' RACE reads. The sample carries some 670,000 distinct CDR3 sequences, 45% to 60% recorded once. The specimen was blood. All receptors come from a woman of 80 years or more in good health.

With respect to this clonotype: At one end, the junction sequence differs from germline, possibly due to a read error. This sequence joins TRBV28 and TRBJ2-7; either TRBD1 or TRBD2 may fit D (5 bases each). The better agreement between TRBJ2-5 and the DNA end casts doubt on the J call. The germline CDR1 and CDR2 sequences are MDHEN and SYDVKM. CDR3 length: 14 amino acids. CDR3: CARSGGTPGETQYF. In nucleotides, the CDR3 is TGTGCCCGCAGCGGTGGGACGCCCGGGGAGACCCAGTACTTC.

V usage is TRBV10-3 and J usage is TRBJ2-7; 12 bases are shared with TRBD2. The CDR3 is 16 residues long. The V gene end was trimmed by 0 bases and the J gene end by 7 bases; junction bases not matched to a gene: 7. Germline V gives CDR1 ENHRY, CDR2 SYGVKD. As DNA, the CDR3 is TGTGCCATCAGTGAGTCGACTAGCGGGAGCTACAATGAGCAGTACTTC. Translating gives CAISESTSGSYNEQYF.

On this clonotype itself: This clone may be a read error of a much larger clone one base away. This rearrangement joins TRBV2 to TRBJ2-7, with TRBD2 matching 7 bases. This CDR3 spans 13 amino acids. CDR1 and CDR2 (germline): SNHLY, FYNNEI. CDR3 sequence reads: CASKGGASYEQCF. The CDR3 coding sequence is TGTGCCAGCAAGGGAGGGGCCTCCTACGAGCAGTGCTTC.

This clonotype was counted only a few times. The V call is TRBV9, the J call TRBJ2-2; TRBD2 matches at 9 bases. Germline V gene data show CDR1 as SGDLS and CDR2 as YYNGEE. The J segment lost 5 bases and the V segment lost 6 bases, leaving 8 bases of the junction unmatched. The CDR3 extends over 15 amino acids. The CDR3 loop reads CASKRGVTSTGELFF. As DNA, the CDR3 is TGTGCCAGCAAGCGGGGGGTGACGTCGACCGGGGAGCTGTTTTTT.

CDR3 sequence: CASSPRAGGPYEQYF. In DNA, the CDR3 is TGTGCCAGCAGCCCCAGAGCGGGAGGCCCCTACGAGCAGTACTTC. The chain recombines TRBV7-3 with TRBJ2-7, with 9 bases aligning to TRBD2. Germline CDR1 and CDR2: SGHTA and FQGTGA. The CDR3 is made up of 15 amino acids. Trimming at V came to 5 bases and at J to 2 bases, leaving 7 bases not matched to a gene.

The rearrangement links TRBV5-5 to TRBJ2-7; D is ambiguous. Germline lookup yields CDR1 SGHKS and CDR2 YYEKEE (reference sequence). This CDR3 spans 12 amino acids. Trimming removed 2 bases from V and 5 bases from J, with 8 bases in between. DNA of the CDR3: TGTGCCAGCAGCTTTGGGTCTGACGAGCAGTACTTC. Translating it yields CASSFGSDEQYF.

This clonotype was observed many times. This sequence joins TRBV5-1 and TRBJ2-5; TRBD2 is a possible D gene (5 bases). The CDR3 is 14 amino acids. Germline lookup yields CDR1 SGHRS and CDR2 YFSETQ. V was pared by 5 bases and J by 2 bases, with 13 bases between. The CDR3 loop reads CASRPTRGQETQYF. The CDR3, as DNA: TGCGCCAGCAGGCCGACTCGGGGTCAAGAGACCCAGTACTTC.

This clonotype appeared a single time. The CDR3 region is CASNSGTGGSYIQYF. CDR3 bases: TGTGCCAGCAACTCGGGGACAGGGGGCTCGTACATTCAGTACTTC. The V and J genes are TRBV2 and TRBJ2-4, with 12 bases fitting TRBD1. V lost 7 bases to trimming and J lost 8 bases; unmatched junction nucleotides: 9. In germline, CDR1 is SNHLY, CDR2 FYNNEI. The CDR3 spans 15 residues.

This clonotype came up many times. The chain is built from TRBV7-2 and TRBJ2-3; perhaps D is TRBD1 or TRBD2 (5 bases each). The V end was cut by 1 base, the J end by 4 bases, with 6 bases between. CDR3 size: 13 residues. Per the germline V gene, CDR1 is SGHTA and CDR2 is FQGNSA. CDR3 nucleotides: TGTGCCAGCAGCTTAGGGGACGCAGATACGCAGTATTTT. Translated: CASSLGDADTQYF.

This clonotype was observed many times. CDR3 sequence: CATSDQRGLGADTQYF. CDR3 in DNA: TGTGCCACCAGTGATCAGCGGGGGCTTGGCGCAGATACGCAGTATTTT. The chain links TRBV24-1 to TRBJ2-3, with 8 positions matching TRBD2. The CDR3 contains 16 residues. Germline loops: CDR1 KGHDR, CDR2 SFDVKD. Trimming cost V 3 bases and J 4 bases; bases outside gene matches: 8.

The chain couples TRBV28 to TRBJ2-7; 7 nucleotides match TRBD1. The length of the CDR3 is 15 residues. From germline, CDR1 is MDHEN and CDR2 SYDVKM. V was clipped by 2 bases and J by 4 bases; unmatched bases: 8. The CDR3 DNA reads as TGTGCCAGCAGTTTAGGGGCAGGGGGTTTGTACGAGCAGTACTTC. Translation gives CASSLGAGGLYEQYF.

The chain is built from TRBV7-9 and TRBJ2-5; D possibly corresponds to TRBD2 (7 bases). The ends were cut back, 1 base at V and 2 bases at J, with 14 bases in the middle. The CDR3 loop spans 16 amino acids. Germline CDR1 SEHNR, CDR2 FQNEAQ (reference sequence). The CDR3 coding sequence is TGTGCCAGCAGCTTAGATGTCGGGGGGACACAAGAGACCCAGTACTTC. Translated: CASSLDVGGTQETQYF.

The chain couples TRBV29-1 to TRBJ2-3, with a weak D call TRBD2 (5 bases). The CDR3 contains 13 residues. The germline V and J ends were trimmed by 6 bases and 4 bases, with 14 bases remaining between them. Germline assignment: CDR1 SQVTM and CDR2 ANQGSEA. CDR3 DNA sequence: TGCAGCGTCGCCAAAGAGAGGGCAGATACGCAGTATTTT. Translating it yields CSVAKERADTQYF.

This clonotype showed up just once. The CDR3 DNA reads TGCGCCAGCAGCTTGGACAGATTATCCGTCTACGAGCAGTACTTC. Translation gives CASSLDRLSVYEQYF. The chain recombines TRBV5-1 with TRBJ2-7; no reliable D call. This CDR3 is built from 15 residues. Trimming stripped 0 bases from V and 3 bases from J, with 13 bases between. The germline V gene encodes CDR1 SGHRS and CDR2 YFSETQ.

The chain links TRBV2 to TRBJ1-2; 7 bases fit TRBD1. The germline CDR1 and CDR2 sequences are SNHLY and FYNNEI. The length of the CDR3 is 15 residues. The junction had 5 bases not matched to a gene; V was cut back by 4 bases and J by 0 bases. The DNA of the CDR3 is TGTGCCAGCAGTGTTACAGGACAGGCTAACTATGGCTACACCTTC. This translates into CASSVTGQANYGYTF.

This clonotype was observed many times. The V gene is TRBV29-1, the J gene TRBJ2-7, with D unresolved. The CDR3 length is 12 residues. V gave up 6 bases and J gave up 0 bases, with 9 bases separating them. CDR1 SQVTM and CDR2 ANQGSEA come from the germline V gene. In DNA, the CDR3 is TGCAGCGTCACCCCTGGCTCCTACGAGCAGTACTTC. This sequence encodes CSVTPGSYEQYF.

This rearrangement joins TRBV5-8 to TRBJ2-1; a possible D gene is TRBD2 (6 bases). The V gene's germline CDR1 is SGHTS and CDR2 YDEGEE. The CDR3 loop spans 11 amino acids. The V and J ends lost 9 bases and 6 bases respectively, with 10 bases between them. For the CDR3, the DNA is TGTGCCACCCGGAGGGTCAATGAGCAGTTCTTC. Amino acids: CATRRVNEQFF.

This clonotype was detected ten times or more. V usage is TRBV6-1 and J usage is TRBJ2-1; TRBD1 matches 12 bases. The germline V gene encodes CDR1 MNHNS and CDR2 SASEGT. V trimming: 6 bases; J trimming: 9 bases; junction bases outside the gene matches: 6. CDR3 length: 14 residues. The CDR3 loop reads CASRGQGAKFEQFF. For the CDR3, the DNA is TGTGCCAGCAGGGGACAGGGGGCTAAATTTGAGCAGTTCTTC.

The CDR3 nucleotides are TGCAGTGCTAGGCCCCGGGACAGGGGTAGGGAAAAACTGTTTTTT. It specifies CSARPRDRGREKLFF. This chain connects TRBV20-1 to TRBJ1-4; the match to TRBD1 covers 10 bases. The CDR3 spans 15 residues. Germline trimming cut 3 bases from V and 8 bases from J; bases unmatched to any gene: 9. Germline CDR1 and CDR2: DFQATT and SNEGSKA (reference sequence).

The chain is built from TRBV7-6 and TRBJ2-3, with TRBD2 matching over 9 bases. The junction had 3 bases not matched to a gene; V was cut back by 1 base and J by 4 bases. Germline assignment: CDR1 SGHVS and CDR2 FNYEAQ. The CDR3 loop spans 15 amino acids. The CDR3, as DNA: TGTGCCAGCAGCTTAGTCGCGGGGGGGCCAGATACGCAGTATTTT. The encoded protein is CASSLVAGGPDTQYF.

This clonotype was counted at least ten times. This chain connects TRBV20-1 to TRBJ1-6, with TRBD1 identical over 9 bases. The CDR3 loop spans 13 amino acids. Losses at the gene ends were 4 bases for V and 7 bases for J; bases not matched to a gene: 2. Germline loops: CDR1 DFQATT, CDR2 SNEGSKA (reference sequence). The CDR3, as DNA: TGCAGTGCTATGGGACAGGGCAATTCACCCCTCCACTTT. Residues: CSAMGQGNSPLHF.

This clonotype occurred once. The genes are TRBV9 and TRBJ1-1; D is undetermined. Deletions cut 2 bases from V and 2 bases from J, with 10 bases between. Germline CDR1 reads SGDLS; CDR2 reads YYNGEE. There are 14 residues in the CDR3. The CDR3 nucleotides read TGTGCCAGCAGCGTTCGAGGGCAAAACACTGAAGCTTTCTTT. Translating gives CASSVRGQNTEAFF.

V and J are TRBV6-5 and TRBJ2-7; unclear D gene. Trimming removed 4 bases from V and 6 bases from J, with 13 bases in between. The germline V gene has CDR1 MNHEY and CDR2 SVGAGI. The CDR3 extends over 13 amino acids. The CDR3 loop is CASSWAPEFEQYF. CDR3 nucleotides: TGTGCCAGCAGTTGGGCGCCGGAGTTCGAGCAGTACTTC.

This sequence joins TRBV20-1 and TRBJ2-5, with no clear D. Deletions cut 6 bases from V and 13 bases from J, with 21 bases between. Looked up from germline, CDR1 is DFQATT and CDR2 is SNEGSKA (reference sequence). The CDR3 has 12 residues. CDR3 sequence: CSANAGPYGRYF. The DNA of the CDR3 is TGCAGTGCGAACGCCGGCCCTTACGGGCGGTACTTC.

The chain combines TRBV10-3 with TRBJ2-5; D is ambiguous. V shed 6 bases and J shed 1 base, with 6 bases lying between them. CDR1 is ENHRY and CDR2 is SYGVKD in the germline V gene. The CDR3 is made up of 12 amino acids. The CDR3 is CAIRGPQETQYF. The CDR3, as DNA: TGTGCCATCAGGGGTCCCCAAGAGACCCAGTACTTC.

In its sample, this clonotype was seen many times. The CDR3 nucleotides are TGTGCCAGCACCCTTGGCGGACAGGGAAAAAATGAGCAGTTCTTC. This translates into CASTLGGQGKNEQFF. The chain employs TRBV12-3 or TRBV12-4 and TRBJ2-1, with 8 bases fitting TRBD1. The CDR3 loop spans 15 amino acids. V lost 7 bases and J lost 7; bases outside the gene matches: 12.

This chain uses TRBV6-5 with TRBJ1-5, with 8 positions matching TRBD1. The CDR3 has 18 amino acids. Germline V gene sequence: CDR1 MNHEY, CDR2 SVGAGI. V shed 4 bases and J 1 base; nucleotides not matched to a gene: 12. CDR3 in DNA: TGTGCCAGCAGTTTCGGACAGGGAACATATAGGAGCAATCAGCCCCAGCATTTT. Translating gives CASSFGQGTYRSNQPQHF.

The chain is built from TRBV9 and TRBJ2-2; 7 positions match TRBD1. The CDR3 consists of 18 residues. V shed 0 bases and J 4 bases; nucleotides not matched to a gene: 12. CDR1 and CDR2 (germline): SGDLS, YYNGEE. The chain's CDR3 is CASSVGQGAIRSTGELFF. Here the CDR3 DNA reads TGTGCCAGCAGCGTAGGACAGGGAGCGATTCGCAGCACCGGGGAGCTGTTTTTT.